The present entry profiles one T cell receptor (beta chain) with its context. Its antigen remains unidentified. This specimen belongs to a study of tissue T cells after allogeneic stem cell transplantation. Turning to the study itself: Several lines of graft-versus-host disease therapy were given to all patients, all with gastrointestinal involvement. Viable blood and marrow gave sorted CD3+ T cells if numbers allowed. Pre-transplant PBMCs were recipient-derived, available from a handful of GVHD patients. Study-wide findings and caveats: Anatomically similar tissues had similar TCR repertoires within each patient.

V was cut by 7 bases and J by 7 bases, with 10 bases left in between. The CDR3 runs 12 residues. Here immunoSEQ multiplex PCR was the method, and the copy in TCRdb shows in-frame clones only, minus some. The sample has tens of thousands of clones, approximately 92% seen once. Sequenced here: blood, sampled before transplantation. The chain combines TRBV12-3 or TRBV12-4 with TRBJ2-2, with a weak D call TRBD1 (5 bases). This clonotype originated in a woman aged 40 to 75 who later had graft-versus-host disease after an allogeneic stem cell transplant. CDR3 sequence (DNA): TGTGCCAGCAACCAGGGTGTCGGGGAGCTGTTTTTT. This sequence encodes CASNQGVGELFF.